This TCR beta chain was recovered during a study of CD8 T cells in ankylosing spondylitis. General study points: Disease-linked clones proved CD8+ and comparatively uncommon in peripheral blood. From matched ankylosing spondylitis synovial fluid, disease-linked clones were reportedly recovered at significantly enriched levels. A motif of eight or nine highly homologous TCR beta variants was seen as apparently characteristic of ankylosing spondylitis blood.

Libraries for TCR beta were made by quantitative 5'-RACE with molecular barcodes. TCRdb itself ran the 5' RACE reads through MiXCR, one entry per CDR3 protein. The sample includes about 42,000 distinct CDR3 sequences, 4% of them seen just once. This CDR3 has 15 residues. Germline V gives CDR1 SGDLS, CDR2 YYNGEE. The junction had 4 bases not matched to a gene; V was cut back by 2 bases and J by 4 bases. Comment on this clonotype: Its antigen is as yet unknown.

The clonotype originates from a female donor with ankylosing spondylitis or in good health (not recorded which). V is TRBV9 and J is TRBJ2-3; 10 nucleotides match TRBD2. The material sequenced was blood, either unsorted or a sorted T cell fraction (not recorded which). The CDR3 nucleotides are TGTGCCAGCAGCGTCCCACTAGCGGGGTCAGATACGCAGTATTTT. It encodes CASSVPLAGSDTQYF.